The clone carrying this T cell receptor beta chain was seen more than once but under ten times. Its target is not known. These data belong to a study of cytomegalovirus exposure and HLA in healthy donors. Study conclusions and caveats: According to reports, the classifier identified cytomegalovirus status with high specificity and sensitivity.

The PCR was carried out with 60 Vbeta primers and 13 Jbeta primers. Original data processing: Counted up in a later analysis, unique TCR beta chains came to 60 million to 95 million, with around 12 million shared. The assay was immunoSEQ multiplex PCR, and TCRdb's table has in-frame clones only and misses some. V, J and clone size are taken as reported in that table, and D and trimming were inferred from the DNA itself. The sample contains more than 150,000 clones, about 79% of which appear only once. The source is a man aged 45 to 65 in good health and CMV-seropositive. The sequencing input was PBMCs.

CDR3 sequence: CASPARQGTETQYF. DNA for the CDR3: TGTGCCTCCCCGGCGCGTCAGGGGACGGAGACCCAGTACTTC. V usage is TRBV19 and J usage is TRBJ2-5; D may be TRBD1 (6 bases). V was clipped by 11 bases and J by 5 bases, with 21 bases between them. Germline V gene sequence: CDR1 LNHDA, CDR2 SQIVND (reference sequence). CDR3 length: 14 amino acids.